The T cell receptor beta chain described here comes from a study of T cell clones after liver transplantation. Study in general: HCV positivity affected three of eight recipients; the rest lacked autoimmune or viral indications. Without induction therapy, subjects received standard immunosuppression until 12-24 months post-transplant. Timepoints were pre-transplant, pre-withdrawal, and after withdrawal was completed or failed.

The ends lost 2 bases at V and 6 bases at J; junction bases unmatched: 3. This CDR3 has 14 residues. CDR1 and CDR2 from the germline V gene are SEHNR and FQNEAQ (reference sequence). Points on this clone: Its antigen is not identified.

Some clones are missing from TCRdb's copy, which holds only in-frame ones; the method was immunoSEQ multiplex PCR. The table lists around 51,000 clones, 86% of them singletons. Study-wide points: Circulating graft-donor-reactive CD4 TCRbeta sequences fell significantly post-transplant in most of the 8 subjects.

Material: CD8+ T cells from blood, obtained 12 months after liver transplant. The sequence was obtained from a human patient who received a liver transplant. Some T cells could come from the graft donor. This chain joins TRBV7-9 and TRBJ2-2; TRBD2 agrees at 7 bases. CDR3 sequence reads: CASSLSAGAGELFF. CDR3 nucleotides: TGTGCCAGCAGCTTAAGCGCGGGAGCCGGGGAGCTGTTTTTT. The variable domain in full, with the rest retrieved from reference TRBV7-9 and TRBJ2-2, is DTGVSQNPRHKITKRGQNVTFRCDPISEHNRLYWYRQTLGQGPEFLTYFQNEAQLEKSRLLSDRFSAERPKGSFSTLEIQRTEQGDSAMYLCASSLSAGAGELFFGEGSRLTVL.